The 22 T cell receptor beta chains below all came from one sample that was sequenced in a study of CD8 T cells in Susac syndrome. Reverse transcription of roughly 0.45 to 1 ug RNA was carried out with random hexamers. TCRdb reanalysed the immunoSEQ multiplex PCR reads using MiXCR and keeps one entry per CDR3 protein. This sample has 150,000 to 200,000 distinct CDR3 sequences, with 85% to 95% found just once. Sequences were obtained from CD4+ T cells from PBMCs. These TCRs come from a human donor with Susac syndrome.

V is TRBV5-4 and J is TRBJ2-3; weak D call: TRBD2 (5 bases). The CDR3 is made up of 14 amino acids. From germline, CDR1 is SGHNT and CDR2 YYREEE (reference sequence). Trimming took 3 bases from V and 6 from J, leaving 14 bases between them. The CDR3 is CASSSGLIWDTQYF. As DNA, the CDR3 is TGTGCCAGCAGCTCAGGACTGATTTGGGATACGCAGTATTTT.

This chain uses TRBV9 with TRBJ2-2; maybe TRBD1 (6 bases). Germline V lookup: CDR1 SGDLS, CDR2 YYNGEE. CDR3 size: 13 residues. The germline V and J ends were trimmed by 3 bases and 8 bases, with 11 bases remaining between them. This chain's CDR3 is CASSAHRAGELFF. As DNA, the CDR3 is TGTGCCAGCAGCGCCCACAGGGCAGGGGAGCTGTTTTTT.

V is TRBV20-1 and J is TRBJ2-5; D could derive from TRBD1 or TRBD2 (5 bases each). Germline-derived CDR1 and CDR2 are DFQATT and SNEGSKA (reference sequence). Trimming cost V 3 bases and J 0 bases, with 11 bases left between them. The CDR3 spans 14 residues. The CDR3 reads CSARGTGNQETQYF. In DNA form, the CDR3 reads TGCAGTGCTAGGGGGACGGGGAACCAAGAGACCCAGTACTTC.

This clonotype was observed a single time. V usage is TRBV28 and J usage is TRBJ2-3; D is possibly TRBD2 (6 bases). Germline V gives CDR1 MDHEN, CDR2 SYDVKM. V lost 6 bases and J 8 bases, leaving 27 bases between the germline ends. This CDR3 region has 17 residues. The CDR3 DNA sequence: TGTGCCAGCAGCCCGACGACGAAATGGCGGGAAGAAGGTACGCAGTATTTT. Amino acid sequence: CASSPTTKWREEGTQYF.

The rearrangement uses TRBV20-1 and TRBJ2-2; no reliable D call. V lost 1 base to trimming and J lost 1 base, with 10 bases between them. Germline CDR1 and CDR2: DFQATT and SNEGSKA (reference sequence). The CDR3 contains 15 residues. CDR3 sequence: CSARARILNTGELFF. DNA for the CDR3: TGCAGTGCTAGAGCACGGATCCTGAACACCGGGGAGCTGTTTTTT.

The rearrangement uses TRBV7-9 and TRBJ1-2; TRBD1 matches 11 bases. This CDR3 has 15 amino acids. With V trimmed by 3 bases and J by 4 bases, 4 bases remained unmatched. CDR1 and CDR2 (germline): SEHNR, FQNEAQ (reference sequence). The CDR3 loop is CASSLGQGGSYGYTF. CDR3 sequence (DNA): TGTGCCAGCAGCTTGGGACAGGGGGGAAGCTATGGCTACACCTTC.

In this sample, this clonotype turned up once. CDR3 protein: CSADSGRETTNEKLFF. The CDR3, as DNA: TGCAGTGCTGACAGTGGAAGGGAAACAACTAATGAAAAACTGTTTTTT. The chain employs TRBV20-1 and TRBJ1-4; maybe TRBD1 (5 bases). In germline, CDR1 is DFQATT, CDR2 SNEGSKA (reference sequence). The CDR3 covers 16 residues. Between the trimmed V and J ends, which lost 5 bases and 0 bases, there was a span of 16 bases.

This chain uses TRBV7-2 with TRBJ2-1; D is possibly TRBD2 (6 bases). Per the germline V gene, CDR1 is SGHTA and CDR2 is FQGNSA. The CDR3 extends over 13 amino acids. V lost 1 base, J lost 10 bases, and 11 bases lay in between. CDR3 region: CASSLVGGTEQFF. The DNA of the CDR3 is TGTGCCAGCAGCTTAGTAGGAGGGACGGAGCAGTTCTTC.

CDR3 bases: TGCAGTGCTAGAGTGCCAGCCCCGAATTCACCCCTCCACTTT. Translating gives CSARVPAPNSPLHF. This rearrangement joins TRBV20-1 to TRBJ1-6, with unresolved D. Per germline, CDR1 DFQATT and CDR2 SNEGSKA (reference sequence). This CDR3 has 14 amino acids. Between the trimmed V and J ends, which lost 1 base and 7 bases, there was a span of 11 bases.

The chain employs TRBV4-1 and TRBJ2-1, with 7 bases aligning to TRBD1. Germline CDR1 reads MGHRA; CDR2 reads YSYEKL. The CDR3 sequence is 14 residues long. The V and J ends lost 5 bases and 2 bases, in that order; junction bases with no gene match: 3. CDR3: CASSEQGPYNEQFF. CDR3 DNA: TGCGCCAGCAGCGAACAGGGGCCCTACAATGAGCAGTTCTTC.

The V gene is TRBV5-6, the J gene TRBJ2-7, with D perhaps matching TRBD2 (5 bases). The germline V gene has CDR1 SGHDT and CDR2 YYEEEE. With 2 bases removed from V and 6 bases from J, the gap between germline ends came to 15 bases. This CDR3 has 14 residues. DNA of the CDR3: TGTGCCAGCAGCTTCGACCCCGGGCGGGTCGAGCAGTACTTC. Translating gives CASSFDPGRVEQYF.

The CDR3 nucleotides read TGCGCCAGCAGCTTAGGTGGGACTTCGCGCTTAGCCAAAAACATTCAGTACTTC. Residues: CASSLGGTSRLAKNIQYF. The chain joins TRBV5-1 to TRBJ2-4; TRBD2 is a possible D gene (6 bases). The CDR3 contains 18 residues. Germline V CDR1 and CDR2: SGHRS, YFSETQ. Trimming removed 2 bases from V and 0 bases from J, with 18 bases in between.

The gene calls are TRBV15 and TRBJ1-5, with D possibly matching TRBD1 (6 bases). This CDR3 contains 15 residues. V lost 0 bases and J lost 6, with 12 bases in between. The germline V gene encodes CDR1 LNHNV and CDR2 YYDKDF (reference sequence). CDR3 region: CATSRDRTVRQPQHF. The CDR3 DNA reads TGTGCCACCAGCAGAGATCGGACAGTTCGTCAGCCCCAGCATTTT.

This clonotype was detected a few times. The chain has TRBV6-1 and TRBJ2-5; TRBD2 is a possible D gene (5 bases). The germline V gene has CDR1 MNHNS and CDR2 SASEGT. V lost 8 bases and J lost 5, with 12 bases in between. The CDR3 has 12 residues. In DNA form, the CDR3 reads TGTGCCAGCGCGGGCTATTTGGAGACCCAGTACTTC. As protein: CASAGYLETQYF.

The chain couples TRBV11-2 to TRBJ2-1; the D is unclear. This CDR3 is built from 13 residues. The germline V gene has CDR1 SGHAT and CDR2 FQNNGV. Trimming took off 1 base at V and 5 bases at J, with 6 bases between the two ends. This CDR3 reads CASSLVWDNEQFF. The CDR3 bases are TGTGCCAGCAGCTTAGTCTGGGACAATGAGCAGTTCTTC.

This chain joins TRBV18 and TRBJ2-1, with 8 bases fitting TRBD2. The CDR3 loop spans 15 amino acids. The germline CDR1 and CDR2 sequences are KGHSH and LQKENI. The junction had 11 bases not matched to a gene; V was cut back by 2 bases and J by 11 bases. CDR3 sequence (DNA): TGTGCCAGCTCACCATTGAATAGCGGGGCGGATAAGCAGTTCTTC. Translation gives CASSPLNSGADKQFF.

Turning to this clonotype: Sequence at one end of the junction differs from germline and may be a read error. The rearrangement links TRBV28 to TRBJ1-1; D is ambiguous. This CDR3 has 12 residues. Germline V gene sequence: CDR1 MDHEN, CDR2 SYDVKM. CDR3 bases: TGTGCCAGCAGTAACTCGAACTCTGAAGCTTTCTTT. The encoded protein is CASSNSNSEAFF.

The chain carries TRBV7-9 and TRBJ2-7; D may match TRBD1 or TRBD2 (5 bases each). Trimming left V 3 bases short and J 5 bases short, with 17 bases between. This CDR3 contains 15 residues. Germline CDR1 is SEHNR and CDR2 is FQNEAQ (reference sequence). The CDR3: CASSFGQGALDEQYF. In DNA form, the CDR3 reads TGTGCCAGCAGCTTTGGTCAGGGAGCGCTCGACGAGCAGTACTTC.

The CDR3 nucleotides read TGTGCCGGACAGGGTTTTCGGAAAAATGAGCAGTTCTTC. Amino acids: CAGQGFRKNEQFF. The rearrangement uses TRBV2 and TRBJ2-1, with 8 bases aligning to TRBD1. Germline V lookup: CDR1 SNHLY, CDR2 FYNNEI. V shed 11 bases and J 7 bases; nucleotides not matched to a gene: 10. The CDR3 has 13 amino acids.

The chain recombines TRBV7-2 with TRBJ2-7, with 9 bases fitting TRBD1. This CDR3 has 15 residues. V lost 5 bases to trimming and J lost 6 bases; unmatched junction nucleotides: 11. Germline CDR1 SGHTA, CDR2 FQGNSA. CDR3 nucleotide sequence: TGTGCCAGCAGCCGCGAAGGGGACAGGGCCCTCGAGCAGTACTTC. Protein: CASSREGDRALEQYF.

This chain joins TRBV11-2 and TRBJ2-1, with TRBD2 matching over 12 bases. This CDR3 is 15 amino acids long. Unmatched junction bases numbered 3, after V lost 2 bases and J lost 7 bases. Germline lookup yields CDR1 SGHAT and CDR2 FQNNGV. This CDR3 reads CASSLTTSGSNEQFF. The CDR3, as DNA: TGTGCCAGCAGCTTAACGACTAGCGGGAGTAATGAGCAGTTCTTC.

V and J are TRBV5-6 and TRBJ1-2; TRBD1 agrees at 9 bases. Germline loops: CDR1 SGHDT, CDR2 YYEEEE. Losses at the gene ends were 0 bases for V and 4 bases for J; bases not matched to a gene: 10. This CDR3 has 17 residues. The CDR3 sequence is CASSLVDRGSGGYGYTF. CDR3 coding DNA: TGTGCCAGCAGCTTGGTGGACAGGGGTTCAGGAGGCTATGGCTACACCTTC.